This TCR beta chain was recorded in a study of response to subunit inactivated influenza vaccine. V trimming: 5 bases; J trimming: 2 bases; junction bases outside the gene matches: 11. The CDR3 spans 17 residues. Germline V gene lookup returns CDR1 MNHEY and CDR2 SMNVEV (reference sequence). Regarding the study as a whole: Authors suggested that a seasonal influenza vaccination recruits few new T cells each time.

TCRdb reprocessed the RT-PCR reads via MiXCR and lists one record per CDR3 protein. The sample lists about 310,000 distinct CDR3 sequences, 20% to 25% occurring once. This clonotype was detected only a few times. Its antigen remains unidentified. V gene TRBV27 combines with J gene TRBJ2-5; 10 nucleotides align to TRBD1. This clonotype was obtained from a man between 50 and 75 years old who received an inactivated influenza vaccine. The material was PBMCs from blood, obtained about 20 months after vaccination. The CDR3 region is CASSDQAGTGVQETQYF. The CDR3 nucleotides read TGTGCCAGCAGTGACCAAGCCGGGACAGGGGTACAAGAGACCCAGTACTTC.